Sequencing of this T cell receptor beta chain was carried out in a study of OX40 agonist ivuxolimab in advanced cancers. For the study at large: The diagnoses of dose-escalation patients were hepatocellular carcinoma, melanoma, renal cell or head and neck cancer. Whole-study results and caveats: Low clonal expansion, among the lowest seen, marked partial responders at 0.1-3.0 mg/kg.

On this clone: Its specificity is not known.

The CDR3 has 15 amino acids. Produced via immunoSEQ multiplex PCR; TCRdb's table is partial and in-frame only. The data show about 78,000 clones, about four fifths seen once. Autoimmune disease history or systemic immunosuppression excluded patients. Sequenced material: CD4+ or CD8+ T cells sorted from blood, taken in a trial of the OX40 agonist ivuxolimab. This clonotype originated in an adult with an advanced solid tumor such as melanoma, head and neck, liver or kidney cancer. The V and J genes are TRBV21-1 and TRBJ1-4; the table calls TRBD1, which could not be checked here. TRBV21-1 is a listed pseudogene. The CDR3 DNA follows: TGTGCCAGCAGCAATGCGGGACAGGTTAATGAAAAACTGTTTTTT. As protein: CASSNAGQVNEKLFF.